This entry is about one T cell receptor (beta chain). Its specificity is not known. The sample originates from a study of STAT5B mutations in CD4+ large granular lymphocyte leukemia. Study overall: Healthy donors showed HLA-associated enrichment of the CDR3 'QG' motif. Overall study results and limits: 8/27 top patient clones versus 2/35 control clones were TRBV06-family. No patients shared main leukemic clonotypes, though roughly 27% appeared at low frequency elsewhere.

The germline CDR1 and CDR2 sequences are SGHAT and FQNNGV. This CDR3 is built from 15 residues. V was pared by 3 bases and J by 5 bases, with 14 bases between. Produced via immunoSEQ multiplex PCR; TCRdb's table is partial and in-frame only. Of 20,000 to 25,000 clones listed, roughly 70% are singletons. The origin of this receptor is a human donor in good health. Specimen: CD4+ T cells from blood buffy coats. The chain carries TRBV11-2 and TRBJ1-5; no clear D gene. Here the CDR3 reads CASSFSSNGHQPQHF. The CDR3 region has the DNA TGTGCCAGCAGCTTTAGTTCCAATGGGCATCAGCCCCAGCATTTT. Filled out from reference TRBV11-2 and TRBJ1-5, the complete variable domain reads EAGVAQSPRYKIIEKRQSVAFWCNPISGHATLYWYQQILGQGPKLLIQFQNNGVVDDSQLPKDRFSAERLKGVDSTLKIQPAKLEDSAVYLCASSFSSNGHQPQHFGDGTRLSIL.